This is a list of T cell receptor beta chains from one sample in a study of regulatory T cells in long-lasting Graves disease. Using its own MiXCR run on the multiplex PCR reads, TCRdb lists one record per CDR3 protein. The sample holds about 200,000 distinct CDR3 sequences, about 18% seen once. The source was peripheral blood mononuclear cells (PBMCs), collected at new diagnosis, from a patient treated with antithyroid drugs. The receptors were gathered from a female donor with Graves disease. Both conserved end residues are part of each CDR3. A D gene is named only where the DNA matches it firmly. The size field is filled for only some rows; it gives once, few, many or a size class.

>TRBJ2-2|many|TRBV9|-
TGTGCCAGCAGCGTAGATGGTTTTGCGACAGATCTGAACACCGGGGAGCTGTTTTTT
CASSVDGFATDLNTGELFF
>TRBJ1-5|many|TRBV7-9|-
TGTGCCAGCAGCTTTGGATATCAGCCCCAGCATTTT
CASSFGYQPQHF
>TRBJ2-1|-|TRBV6-1|TRBD2
TGTGCCAGCAGCTCTATGGGACTAGCGTTCTTC
CASSSMGLAFF
>TRBJ2-1|-|TRBV11-3|-
TGTGCCAGCAGCTTAGTAGTTTCCAGGACCTACAATGAGCAGTTCTTC
CASSLVVSRTYNEQFF
>TRBJ2-5|-|TRBV2|TRBD1
TGTGCCAGCAGCGGACAGGGGGTTGAAGAGACCCAGTACTTC
CASSGQGVEETQYF
>TRBJ1-2|few|TRBV5-1|-
TGCGCCAGCAGCCCGGGGGACGTCTCCCAGGGCTGCACCTTC
CASSPGDVSQGCTF
>TRBJ1-4|few|TRBV20-1|TRBD1
TGCAGTACGAGGACAGGTAGTGAAAAACTGTTTTTT
CSTRTGSEKLFF
>TRBJ2-7|many|TRBV18|-
TGTGCCAGCTCACCACCAGGGGACTCCTACGAGCAGTACTTC
CASSPPGDSYEQYF
>TRBJ2-1|-|TRBV10-3|TRBD2
TGTGCCATCAGTGACCTAGCGGGATACAATGAGCAGTTCTTC
CAISDLAGYNEQFF
>TRBJ2-7|many|TRBV3-1|TRBD2
TGTGCCAGCAGCCCGACTAGCGGGCCCACCTACGAGCAGTACTTC
CASSPTSGPTYEQYF
>TRBJ1-1|many|TRBV28|-
TGTGCCAGCGAACAGACCACTGAAGCTTTCTTT
CASEQTTEAFF
>TRBJ2-3|many|TRBV20-1|TRBD2
TGCAGTGCGACCCGAGGCACTAGCGGAGGCACAGATACGCAGTATTTT
CSATRGTSGGTDTQYF
>TRBJ2-7|once|TRBV11-2|TRBD2
TGTGCCAGCAGCTTAGTTGGGACTAGCGGGAGCACCTACGAGCAGTACTTC
CASSLVGTSGSTYEQYF
>TRBJ1-2|-|TRBV10-3|-
TGTGCCATCAGTCGGGGATTAGAGTGGGGCTACACCTTC
CAISRGLEWGYTF
>TRBJ2-7|many|TRBV9|TRBD2
TGTGCCAGCAGCGTAGTCCCTAGCGGGAGGAGCGAGCAGTACTTC
CASSVVPSGRSEQYF
>TRBJ2-2|-|TRBV9|TRBD2
TGTGCCAGCAGCGTAGCTACGGCTAGCGGCGGGGAGCTGTTTTTT
CASSVATASGGELFF
>TRBJ1-1|many|TRBV10-3|-
TGTGCCATCAGTGAGGGATTGAACACTGAAGCTTTCTTT
CAISEGLNTEAFF
>TRBJ1-6|many|TRBV3-1|-
TGTGCCAGCAGCCAAGATCGCTCACCCCTCCACTTT
CASSQDRSPLHF
>TRBJ2-5|-|TRBV24-1|-
TGTGCGACCGGGCAGGGGGGTCAAGAGACCCAGTACTTC
CATGQGGQETQYF
>TRBJ1-5|many|TRBV6-1|-
TGTGCCAGCAGTGACCGTGGGTGGACCCAGCATTTT
CASSDRGWTQHF
>TRBJ1-3|many|TRBV20-1|TRBD1
TGCAGTGCCCCGGACAGGGGGCACACCATATATTTT
CSAPDRGHTIYF
>TRBJ2-1|-|TRBV2|-
TGTGCCAGCAGTCCTTGGCGTACGTACAATGAGCAGTTCTTC
CASSPWRTYNEQFF
>TRBJ1-2|many|TRBV4-1|TRBD1
TGCGCCAGCAGCCACCCGGACAGGGGTAACTATGGCTACACCTTC
CASSHPDRGNYGYTF
>TRBJ2-1|-|TRBV18|TRBD2
TGTGCCAGCTCACCAAGGGATCGCGGGAGTAGTAGTGGCAATGAGCAGTTCTTC
CASSPRDRGSSSGNEQFF
>TRBJ1-5|many|TRBV19|TRBD1
TGTGCCAGTAGTACCCCCGGGACAGTCAATCAGCCCCAGCATTTT
CASSTPGTVNQPQHF
>TRBJ1-6|many|TRBV12-3/TRBV12-4|-
TGTGCCAGCAGTACACACAGGACGGGGTCACCCCTCCACTTT
CASSTHRTGSPLHF
>TRBJ2-5|-|TRBV27|-
TGTGCCCATAAGAAGGATAACGGATTCCAAGAGACCCAGTACTTC
CAHKKDNGFQETQYF
>TRBJ2-1|many|TRBV12-3/TRBV12-4|-
TGTGCCAGCAGTTTTGGGGGTAGCGTGTCCCTCGTATTTCAGTTCTTC
CASSFGGSVSLVFQFF
>TRBJ1-2|many|TRBV20-1|TRBD1
TGCAGTGCTGGGACAGGGGTTGGGGACTATGGCTACACCTTC
CSAGTGVGDYGYTF
>TRBJ1-4|many|TRBV28|-
TGTGCCAGCAGAAAAAAGCCGCAAACTAATGAAAAACTGTTTTTT
CASRKKPQTNEKLFF
>TRBJ2-5|many|TRBV6-1|-
TGTGCCAGCAGTCAATCTGGAACAGTAGAGACCCAGTACTTC
CASSQSGTVETQYF
>TRBJ2-5|once|TRBV28|TRBD1
TGTGCCAGCAGTTTGGATCCGGGACAGGGCTGGGGAGAGACCCAGTACTTC
CASSLDPGQGWGETQYF
>TRBJ2-5|-|TRBV28|-
TGTGCCAGCAGTTTAAGAGGGGCTCGGGAGACCCAGTACTTC
CASSLRGARETQYF
>TRBJ2-1|many|TRBV12-3/TRBV12-4|TRBD2
TGTGCCAGCAGCCCGAGTCCGGGACTAGCGGGAGGGTCCATTGGCAATGAGCAGTTCTTC
CASSPSPGLAGGSIGNEQFF
>TRBJ1-2|many|TRBV7-9|-
TGTGCCAGCAGCTTAGACCAGGGGAGGGACTATGGCTACACCTTC
CASSLDQGRDYGYTF
>TRBJ1-6|many|TRBV6-1|-
TGTGCCAGCAAGACTGATAATTCACCCCTCCACTTT
CASKTDNSPLHF
>TRBJ2-5|-|TRBV24-1|-
TGTGCCACCAGCGGAATGACAGACCAAGAGACCCAGTACTTC
CATSGMTDQETQYF
>TRBJ1-4|few|TRBV5-4|TRBD1
TGTGCCAGCAGCGCGGGACAGGGGGCGCTGAATCTGTTTTTT
CASSAGQGALNLFF
>TRBJ2-1|many|TRBV11-1|TRBD2
TGTGCCAGCAGCTTAGCGGGAGGGCCTAATGAGCAGTTCTTC
CASSLAGGPNEQFF
>TRBJ2-1|many|TRBV28|-
TGTGCCAGCAGTTTCCACGCGGGCTACAATGAGCAGTTCTTC
CASSFHAGYNEQFF
>TRBJ2-1|many|TRBV7-9|TRBD2
TGTGCCAGCAGCACCCCTCGGACTAGCGGGATACAATATAGCTCCTACAATGAGCAGTTCTTC
CASSTPRTSGIQYSSYNEQFF
>TRBJ2-7|many|TRBV7-8|TRBD2
TGTGCCAGCAGCTTACTAGCGGGTTCCTACGAGCAGTACTTC
CASSLLAGSYEQYF
>TRBJ2-5|many|TRBV20-1|TRBD2
TGCAGTGCTAGAGCGGGGACTAGCGGAGAAGAGACCCAGTACTTC
CSARAGTSGEETQYF
>TRBJ1-2|-|TRBV25-1|-
TGTGCCAGCAAGGACCCCGAACGACTCTATGGCTACACCTTC
CASKDPERLYGYTF
>TRBJ1-1|many|TRBV28|-
TGTGCCAGCAGTTATGAGGACGGGTACACTGAAGCTTTCTTT
CASSYEDGYTEAFF
>TRBJ2-7|-|TRBV27|-
TGTGCCAGCAGTTTCCTGGGAAACAAGCAGTACTTC
CASSFLGNKQYF
>TRBJ1-2|many|TRBV9|-
TGTGCCAGCAGCGCCTACCCGGGCAATGGCTACACCTTC
CASSAYPGNGYTF
>TRBJ2-5|many|TRBV11-2|-
TGTGCCAGCAGCTTAGAGGGGGCGTGGGAGACCCAGTACTTC
CASSLEGAWETQYF